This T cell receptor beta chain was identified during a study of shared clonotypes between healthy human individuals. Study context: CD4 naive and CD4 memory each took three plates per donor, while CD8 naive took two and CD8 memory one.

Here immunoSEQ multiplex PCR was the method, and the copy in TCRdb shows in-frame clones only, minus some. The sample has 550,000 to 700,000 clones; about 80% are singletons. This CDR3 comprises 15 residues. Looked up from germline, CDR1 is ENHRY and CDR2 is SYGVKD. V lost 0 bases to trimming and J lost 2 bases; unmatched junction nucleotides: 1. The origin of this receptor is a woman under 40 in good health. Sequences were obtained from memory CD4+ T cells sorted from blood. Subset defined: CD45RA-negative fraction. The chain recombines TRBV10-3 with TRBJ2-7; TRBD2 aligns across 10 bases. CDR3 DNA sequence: TGTGCCATCAGTGAGTCGAGCGGGAGGGCCTACGAGCAGTACTTC. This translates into CAISESSGRAYEQYF.